This record looks at one T cell receptor beta chain sequence and its context. The CDR3 sequence is 17 residues long. CDR1 is SEHNR, CDR2 FQNEAQ, per germline (reference sequence). V was shortened by 0 bases and J by 2 bases, with 16 bases between the two germline ends. This record comes from a study of technical replicates of blood from a few donors. Here immunoSEQ multiplex PCR was the method, and the copy in TCRdb shows in-frame clones only, minus some. The repertoire includes tens of thousands of clones, roughly 94% of them detected once, and about 0.4% sits in the top ten. The origin of this receptor is a human donor in good health. The chain is built from TRBV7-9 and TRBJ2-5; the D gene is possibly TRBD2 (6 bases). Source material: T cells isolated from PBMCs. The DNA of the CDR3 is TGTGCCAGCAGCTTAGCTACAAACTGGGCGGGACAAGAGACCCAGTACTTC. Protein: CASSLATNWAGQETQYF. Full variable domain (missing parts from reference TRBV7-9 and TRBJ2-5): DTGVSQNPRHKITKRGQNVTFRCDPISEHNRLYWYRQTLGQGPEFLTYFQNEAQLEKSRLLSDRFSAERPKGSFSTLEIQRTEQGDSAMYLCASSLATNWAGQETQYFGPGTRLLVL.